The 26 T cell receptor beta chains presented below share a single source sample, sequenced in a study of control samples from healthy donors and cancer patients. Sequencing was performed with immunoSEQ multiplex PCR; in TCRdb, only in-frame clones are kept and a portion is missing. The sample lists roughly 170,000 clones, 70% to 90% occurring once. Sequencing was done on a sample of blood. The source is a woman in her twenties or thirties in good health.

The V gene is TRBV6-5, the J gene TRBJ2-3; D may be TRBD2 (6 bases). The CDR3 runs to 15 residues. V dropped 7 bases and J dropped 0 bases, with 14 bases sitting between them. Germline V gene lookup returns CDR1 MNHEY and CDR2 SVGAGI. CDR3 sequence (DNA): TGTGCCAGCAAGGAGGGATCTTCGAGCACAGATACGCAGTATTTT. This gives the protein CASKEGSSSTDTQYF.

V usage is TRBV4-1 and J usage is TRBJ1-1; a possible D gene is TRBD1 (5 bases). Looked up from germline, CDR1 is MGHRA and CDR2 is YSYEKL. The CDR3 consists of 13 residues. V was clipped by 4 bases and J by 5 bases, with 11 bases between them. The chain's CDR3 is CASSPPGGTEAFF. DNA for the CDR3: TGCGCCAGCAGCCCTCCGGGGGGAACTGAAGCTTTCTTT.

The gene calls are TRBV6-5 and TRBJ1-2; D is perhaps TRBD1 (5 bases). The V and J ends lost 11 bases and 7 bases respectively, with 23 bases between them. The CDR3 spans 14 residues. Germline V gene lookup returns CDR1 MNHEY and CDR2 SVGAGI. CDR3 DNA: TGTGCCGTCAATCCGTGGAGGGAGGGGAGTGGCTACACCTTC. Translation: CAVNPWREGSGYTF.

This chain connects TRBV19 to TRBJ1-2, with D uncertain. The CDR3 runs 15 residues. Germline CDR1 LNHDA, CDR2 SQIVND (reference sequence). V dropped 0 bases and J dropped 5 bases, with 13 bases sitting between them. This CDR3 reads CASSIDPDGRYGYTF. CDR3 coding DNA: TGTGCCAGTAGTATAGACCCTGACGGACGATATGGCTACACCTTC.

The chain joins TRBV9 to TRBJ2-1; D ambiguous. CDR3 size: 15 residues. Germline lookup yields CDR1 SGDLS and CDR2 YYNGEE. The V gene lost 3 bases and the J gene lost 6 bases, with 16 bases spanning the gap. CDR3 bases: TGTGCCAGCAGCGAGGCCGGCGAACGAAGCAATGAGCAGTTCTTC. Protein sequence: CASSEAGERSNEQFF.

The gene calls are TRBV7-9 and TRBJ2-7; a weak D match, TRBD2 (6 bases). V was trimmed by 5 bases and J by 5 bases, leaving 13 bases between them. CDR1 is SEHNR and CDR2 is FQNEAQ in the germline V gene (reference sequence). The CDR3 sequence is 13 residues long. CDR3: CASSGTRENEQYF. DNA of the CDR3: TGTGCCAGCAGCGGAACACGGGAGAACGAGCAGTACTTC.

The chain combines TRBV30 with TRBJ1-5; 12 nucleotides line up with TRBD1. This CDR3 spans 14 amino acids. CDR1 and CDR2 from the germline V gene are GTSNPN and SVGIG (reference sequence). J was trimmed by 6 bases and V by 3 bases; bases with no gene match: 3. This CDR3 reads CAWRGQGAGQPQHF. CDR3 DNA sequence: TGTGCCTGGAGGGGACAGGGGGCAGGTCAGCCCCAGCATTTT.

The CDR3 region is CASGYKGQLYEQYV. The CDR3 region has the DNA TGTGCTAGTGGCTATAAGGGACAGCTCTACGAGCAGTACGTC. The chain links TRBV12-5 to TRBJ2-7; 7 bases line up with TRBD1. Per the germline V gene, CDR1 is LGHNT and CDR2 is FRNRAP. The V and J ends lost 6 bases and 3 bases, in that order; junction bases with no gene match: 8. The length of the CDR3 is 14 residues.

The chain uses TRBV9 and TRBJ2-2; D is unclear. Germline V gene sequence: CDR1 SGDLS, CDR2 YYNGEE. Deletions cut 0 bases from V and 4 bases from J, with 7 bases between. The length of the CDR3 is 14 residues. Here the CDR3 reads CASSVVATTGELFF. Written as DNA, the CDR3 is TGTGCCAGCAGCGTAGTAGCAACCACCGGGGAGCTGTTTTTT. Full variable domain (outside the CDR3, taken from reference TRBV9 and TRBJ2-2): DSGVTQTPKHLITATGQRVTLRCSPRSGDLSVYWYQQSLDQGLQFLIQYYNGEERAKGNILERFSAQQFPDLHSELNLSSLELGDSALYFCASSVVATTGELFFGEGSRLTVL.

This clone was seen once. This rearrangement joins TRBV18 to TRBJ1-1; D is unresolved. V was trimmed by 3 bases and J by 1 base, leaving 12 bases between them. The CDR3 spans 15 residues. CDR1 is KGHSH and CDR2 is LQKENI in the germline V gene. This CDR3 is CASSPGQAANTEAFF. The CDR3 nucleotides are TGTGCCAGCTCACCCGGGCAGGCGGCGAACACTGAAGCTTTCTTT.

This clone was counted once. This chain links TRBV19 with TRBJ1-5, with a weak D call TRBD1 (6 bases). Germline V gene lookup returns CDR1 LNHDA and CDR2 SQIVND (reference sequence). The CDR3 extends over 14 amino acids. V was shortened by 3 bases and J by 3 bases, with 9 bases between the two germline ends. For the CDR3, the DNA is TGTGCCAGTAGTATCCGGACAGACAATCAGCCCCAGCATTTT. This gives the protein CASSIRTDNQPQHF.

In the case of this clone: One junction end does not reproduce the germline sequence, and a read error may be involved. V is TRBV12-3 or TRBV12-4 and J is TRBJ1-1; D gene uncertain. The CDR3 is made up of 13 amino acids. The CDR3 loop reads CANSYRHNTEAFF. DNA for the CDR3: TGTGCCAACAGTTACAGACACAACACTGAAGCTTTCTTT.

This chain connects TRBV6-5 to TRBJ1-1; TRBD1 matches 7 bases. With V trimmed by 2 bases and J by 8 bases, 8 bases remained unmatched. Germline-derived CDR1 and CDR2 are MNHEY and SVGAGI. The CDR3 sequence is 14 residues long. DNA of the CDR3: TGTGCCAGCAGTTACCGCGGGACAGTATCAGAAGCTTTCTTT. Translating it yields CASSYRGTVSEAFF.

The J gene is TRBJ2-3, the V gene TRBV9; 8 bases align to TRBD2. Germline loops: CDR1 SGDLS, CDR2 YYNGEE. After removal of 4 bases from V and 5 bases from J, the junction contained 3 bases not matched to a gene. The length of the CDR3 is 13 residues. The CDR3 region has the DNA TGTGCCAGCAGCCCGGGGGGGATAGATACGCAGTATTTT. Protein product: CASSPGGIDTQYF.

The CDR3 sequence: CASSKGGQGSSYDEQYV. In nucleotides, the CDR3 is TGTGCCAGCAGCAAAGGGGGGCAGGGGTCTAGCTATGACGAGCAGTACGTC. The rearrangement links TRBV21-1 to TRBJ2-7; the table's D call TRBD1 went unverified against the DNA. TRBV21-1 is listed as a pseudogene. The CDR3 extends over 17 amino acids.

The chain links TRBV4-1 to TRBJ1-3; no reliable D call. Trimming took 4 bases from V and 0 from J, leaving 13 bases between them. This CDR3 spans 16 amino acids. The germline V gene encodes CDR1 MGHRA and CDR2 YSYEKL. DNA of the CDR3: TGCGCCAGCAGCCGGAAGGGCTTTGGCTCTGGAAACACCATATATTTT. Protein sequence: CASSRKGFGSGNTIYF.

Only one count was recorded for this clone. The J gene is TRBJ1-1, the V gene TRBV11-3; maybe TRBD1 (6 bases). The CDR3 has 12 residues. The germline CDR1 and CDR2 sequences are SGHNT and YENEEA. V lost 5 bases, J lost 9 bases, and 13 bases lay in between. The CDR3, as DNA: TGTGCCAGCAGCGGGGGAGGGGGGCAAGCTTTCTTT. Encoded protein: CASSGGGGQAFF.

V is TRBV4-1 and J is TRBJ1-3; D remains unclear. CDR1 and CDR2 from the germline V gene are MGHRA and YSYEKL. With 0 bases removed from V and 9 bases from J, the gap between germline ends came to 12 bases. The CDR3 has 14 residues. The CDR3 bases are TGCGCCAGCAGCCAAGATCCCGACCTAATCACCATATATTTT. This encodes CASSQDPDLITIYF.

This chain uses TRBV28 with TRBJ1-2; the D gene is possibly TRBD1 (5 bases). From germline, CDR1 is MDHEN and CDR2 SYDVKM. The CDR3 totals 13 residues. Trimming cost V 2 bases and J 10 bases, with 14 bases left between them. CDR3 region: CASSLGGELDYTF. CDR3 in DNA: TGTGCCAGCAGTTTAGGAGGGGAGTTGGACTACACCTTC.

This clone was observed a single time. The chain recombines TRBV15 with TRBJ2-5; a possible D gene is TRBD1 (5 bases). The CDR3 length is 14 residues. V lost 6 bases and J lost 2, with 13 bases in between. CDR1 LNHNV and CDR2 YYDKDF come from the germline V gene (reference sequence). The CDR3: CATRQGESQETQYF. CDR3 DNA sequence: TGTGCCACCAGGCAAGGGGAATCGCAAGAGACCCAGTACTTC.

This clone was recorded only once. The rearrangement joins TRBV19 to TRBJ2-2; 8 bases are a match to TRBD1. V lost 5 bases and J lost 5; bases outside the gene matches: 4. CDR1 and CDR2 (germline): LNHDA, SQIVND (reference sequence). The CDR3 has 14 residues. The CDR3 loop is CASSFTGGTGELFF. DNA of the CDR3: TGTGCCAGTAGTTTCACAGGGGGGACCGGGGAGCTGTTTTTT.

The chain has TRBV2 and TRBJ1-1, with 9 bases matching TRBD1. The ends lost 3 bases at V and 2 bases at J; junction bases unmatched: 4. Germline lookup yields CDR1 SNHLY and CDR2 FYNNEI. CDR3 length equals 15 residues. The DNA of the CDR3 is TGTGCCAGCAGTGAGGGGGACAGGGTAAACACTGAAGCTTTCTTT. Protein sequence: CASSEGDRVNTEAFF.

The gene calls are TRBV6-2 or TRBV6-3 and TRBJ1-2; 7 bases agree with TRBD1. The CDR3 extends over 16 amino acids. The V gene end was trimmed by 2 bases and the J gene end by 4 bases; junction bases not matched to a gene: 10. Germline lookup yields CDR1 MNHEY and CDR2 SVGEGT. The CDR3 spells CASSYGTATLSYGYTF. CDR3 in DNA: TGTGCCAGCAGTTACGGGACAGCCACTTTAAGCTATGGCTACACCTTC.

The V and J genes are TRBV5-1 and TRBJ2-7; 11 nucleotides agree with TRBD1. This CDR3 region has 15 residues. With V trimmed by 0 bases and J by 12 bases, 11 bases remained unmatched. Germline CDR1 is SGHRS and CDR2 is YFSETQ. CDR3 sequence: CASSLVGDRGGWRYF. CDR3 DNA sequence: TGCGCCAGCAGCTTGGTAGGGGACAGGGGGGGTTGGCGGTACTTC.

The V gene is TRBV15, the J gene TRBJ1-1; possibly TRBD1 for D (6 bases). V shed 0 bases and J shed 2 bases, with 13 bases lying between them. The CDR3 loop spans 16 amino acids. Germline CDR1 is LNHNV and CDR2 is YYDKDF (reference sequence). The CDR3 DNA follows: TGTGCCACCAGCAGAGATCCGGGACAAGTTAACACTGAAGCTTTCTTT. This codes for CATSRDPGQVNTEAFF.

V is TRBV7-6 and J is TRBJ2-1, with D possibly TRBD2 on 5 matching bases. Trimming left V 5 bases short and J 0 bases short, with 8 bases between. The CDR3 contains 14 residues. Germline values: CDR1 SGHVS, CDR2 FNYEAQ. CDR3 amino acids: CASSPEASYNEQFF. Here the CDR3 DNA reads TGTGCCAGCAGCCCGGAGGCCTCCTACAATGAGCAGTTCTTC.